This T cell receptor (beta chain) was profiled in a study of beta chain features in type 1 diabetes. As for this clone: The antigen is unknown.

General study findings and limits: When VDJ junctions were examined, type 1 diabetes patients showed fewer insertions and more deletions.

After removal of 2 bases from V and 2 bases from J, the junction contained 3 bases not matched to a gene. This CDR3 contains 15 residues. Germline values: CDR1 MGHRA, CDR2 YSYEKL. Expressed TCRB transcripts were sequenced after all isolated RNA was converted to cDNA. Sequencing used immunoSEQ multiplex PCR; TCRdb keeps in-frame clones, though not all of them. The data show hundreds of thousands of clones, about 12% seen once. J is TRBJ1-5 and V is TRBV4-1; 7 bases are shared with TRBD1. The TCR was taken from a man between 18 and 35 years old in good health. The sample comprised naive CD4+ T cells from blood. In nucleotides, the CDR3 is TGCGCCAGCAGCCAAACAGGACAGGGCAATCAGCCCCAGCATTTT. It encodes CASSQTGQGNQPQHF.